The source of this T cell receptor (beta chain) is a study of shared clonotypes between healthy human individuals. Study-level points and caveats: Clonotypes shared by all four sorted-subset donors had higher generation probabilities than non-shared clonotypes. Naive subsets, compared against memory subsets, generally had larger estimated richness values.

Losses at the gene ends were 5 bases for V and 1 base for J; bases not matched to a gene: 7. Germline-derived CDR1 and CDR2 are SGHRS and YFSETQ. The CDR3 is 16 residues long. This clone was detected once. The antigen remains undetermined. The table came from immunoSEQ multiplex PCR; TCRdb's copy has only in-frame clones and leaves some out. Of about 1 million clones listed, around 74% are singletons. The rearrangement joins TRBV5-1 to TRBJ1-3, with TRBD1 matching over 9 bases. The material sequenced was memory CD4+ T cells sorted from blood. Noted subset: CD45RA-negative fraction. This TCR was sampled from a man aged 18 to 29 in good health. As DNA, the CDR3 is TGCGCCAGCAGTCATACCGGGACAGGGTCTGGAAACACCATATATTTT. It codes for CASSHTGTGSGNTIYF.